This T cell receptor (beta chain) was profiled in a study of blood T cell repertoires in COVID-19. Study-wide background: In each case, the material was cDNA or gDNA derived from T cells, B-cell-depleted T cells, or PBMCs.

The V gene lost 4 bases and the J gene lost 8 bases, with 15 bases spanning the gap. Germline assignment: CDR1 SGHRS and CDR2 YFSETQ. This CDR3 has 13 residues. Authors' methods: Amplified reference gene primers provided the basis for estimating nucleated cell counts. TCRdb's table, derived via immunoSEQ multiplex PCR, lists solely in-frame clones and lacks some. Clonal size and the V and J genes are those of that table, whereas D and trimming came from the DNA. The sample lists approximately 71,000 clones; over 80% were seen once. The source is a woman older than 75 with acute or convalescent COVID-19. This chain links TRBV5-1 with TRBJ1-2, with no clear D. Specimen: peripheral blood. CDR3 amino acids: CASSPEGRYGYTF. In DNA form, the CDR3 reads TGCGCCAGCAGCCCGGAGGGCAGATACGGCTACACCTTC. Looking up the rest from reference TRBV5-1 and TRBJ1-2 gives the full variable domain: KAGVTQTPRYLIKTRGQQVTLSCSPISGHRSVSWYQQTPGQGLQFLFEYFSETQRNKGNFPGRFSGRQFSNSRSEMNVSTLELGDSALYLCASSPEGRYGYTFGSGTRLTVV.